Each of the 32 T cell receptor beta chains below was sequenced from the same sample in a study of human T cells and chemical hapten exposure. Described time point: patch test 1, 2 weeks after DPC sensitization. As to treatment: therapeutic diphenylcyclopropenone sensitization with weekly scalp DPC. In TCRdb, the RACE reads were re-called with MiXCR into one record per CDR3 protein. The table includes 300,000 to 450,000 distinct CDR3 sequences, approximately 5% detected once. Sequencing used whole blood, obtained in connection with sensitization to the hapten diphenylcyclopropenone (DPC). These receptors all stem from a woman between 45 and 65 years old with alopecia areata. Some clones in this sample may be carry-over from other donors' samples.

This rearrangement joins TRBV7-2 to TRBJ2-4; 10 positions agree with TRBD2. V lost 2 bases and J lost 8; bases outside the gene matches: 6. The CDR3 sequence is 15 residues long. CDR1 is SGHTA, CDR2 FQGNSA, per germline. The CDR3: CASSLNPSGRDIQYF. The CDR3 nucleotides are TGTGCCAGCAGCTTAAATCCCAGCGGGAGGGACATTCAGTACTTC.

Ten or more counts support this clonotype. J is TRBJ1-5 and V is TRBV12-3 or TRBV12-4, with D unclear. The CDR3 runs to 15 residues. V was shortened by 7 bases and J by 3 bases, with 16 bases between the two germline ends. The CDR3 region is CASIFPGRINQPQHF. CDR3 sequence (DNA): TGTGCCAGCATCTTTCCGGGGAGGATCAATCAGCCCCAGCATTTT.

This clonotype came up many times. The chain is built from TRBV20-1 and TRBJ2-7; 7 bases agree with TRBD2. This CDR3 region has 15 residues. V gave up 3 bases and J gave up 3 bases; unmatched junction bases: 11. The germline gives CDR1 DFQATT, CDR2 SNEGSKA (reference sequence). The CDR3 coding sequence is TGCAGTGCTAGTCCGTGGGGGACTATCAACTACGAGCAGTACTTC. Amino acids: CSASPWGTINYEQYF.

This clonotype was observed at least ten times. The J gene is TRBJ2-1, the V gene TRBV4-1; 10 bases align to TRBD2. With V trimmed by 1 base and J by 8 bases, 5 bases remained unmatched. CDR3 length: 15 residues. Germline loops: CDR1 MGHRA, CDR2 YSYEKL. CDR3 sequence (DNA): TGCGCCAGCAGCCAAGTCCTAGCGGGAGTTTATGAGCAGTTCTTC. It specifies CASSQVLAGVYEQFF.

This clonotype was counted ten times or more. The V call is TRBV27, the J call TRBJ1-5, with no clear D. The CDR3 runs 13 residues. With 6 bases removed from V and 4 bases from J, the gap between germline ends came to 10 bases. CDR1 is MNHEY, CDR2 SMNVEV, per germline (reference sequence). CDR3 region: CASSLGRNQPQHF. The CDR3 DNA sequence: TGTGCCAGCAGCTTAGGGAGGAATCAGCCCCAGCATTTT.

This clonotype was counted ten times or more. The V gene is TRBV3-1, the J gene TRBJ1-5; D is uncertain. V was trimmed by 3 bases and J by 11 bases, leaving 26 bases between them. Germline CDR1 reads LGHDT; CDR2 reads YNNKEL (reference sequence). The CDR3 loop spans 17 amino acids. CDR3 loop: CASSHTPSGGRGVAQHF. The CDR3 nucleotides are TGTGCCAGCAGCCACACACCATCCGGAGGTCGCGGGGTAGCCCAGCATTTT.

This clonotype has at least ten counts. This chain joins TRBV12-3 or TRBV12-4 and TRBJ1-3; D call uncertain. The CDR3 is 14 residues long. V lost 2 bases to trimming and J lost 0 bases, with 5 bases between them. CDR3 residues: CASSLQTSGNTIYF. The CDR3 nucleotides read TGTGCCAGCAGTTTACAGACCTCTGGAAACACCATATATTTT.

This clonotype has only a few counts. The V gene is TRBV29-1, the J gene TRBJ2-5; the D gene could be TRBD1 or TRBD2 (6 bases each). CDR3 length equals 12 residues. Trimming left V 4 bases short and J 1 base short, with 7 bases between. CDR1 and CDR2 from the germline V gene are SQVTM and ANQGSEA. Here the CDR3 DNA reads TGCAGCGTTGCGGGGGCCCAAGAGACCCAGTACTTC. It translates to CSVAGAQETQYF.

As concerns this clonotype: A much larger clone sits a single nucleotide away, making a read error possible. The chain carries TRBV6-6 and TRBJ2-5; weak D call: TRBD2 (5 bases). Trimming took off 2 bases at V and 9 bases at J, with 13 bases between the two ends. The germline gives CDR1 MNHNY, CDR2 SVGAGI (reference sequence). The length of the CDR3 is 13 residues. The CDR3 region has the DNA TGTGCCAGCAGTTACCCTCCGGAGGAGGCCCAGTACTTC. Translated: CASSYPPEEAQYF.

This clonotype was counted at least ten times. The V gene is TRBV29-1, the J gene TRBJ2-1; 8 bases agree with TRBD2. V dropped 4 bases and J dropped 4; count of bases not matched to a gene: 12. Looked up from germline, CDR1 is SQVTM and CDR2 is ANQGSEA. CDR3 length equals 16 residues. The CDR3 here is CSVAAPRASGYNEQFF. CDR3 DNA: TGCAGCGTTGCGGCCCCCCGGGCTAGCGGGTACAATGAGCAGTTCTTC.

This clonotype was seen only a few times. CDR3 nucleotides: TGTGCCAGCAGTAGGACAGGGGGACGCAATCAGCCCCAGCATTTT. Its translation is CASSRTGGRNQPQHF. The rearrangement links TRBV6-5 to TRBJ1-5; 10 bases line up with TRBD1. In germline, CDR1 is MNHEY, CDR2 SVGAGI. This CDR3 contains 15 residues. V lost 5 bases and J lost 2; bases outside the gene matches: 3.

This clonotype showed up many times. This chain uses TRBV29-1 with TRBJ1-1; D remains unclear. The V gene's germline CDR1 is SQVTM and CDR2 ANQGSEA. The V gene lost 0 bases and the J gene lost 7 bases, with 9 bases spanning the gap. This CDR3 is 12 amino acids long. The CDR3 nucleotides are TGCAGCGTTGAAGAAAGAACTTATGAAGCTTTCTTT. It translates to CSVEERTYEAFF.

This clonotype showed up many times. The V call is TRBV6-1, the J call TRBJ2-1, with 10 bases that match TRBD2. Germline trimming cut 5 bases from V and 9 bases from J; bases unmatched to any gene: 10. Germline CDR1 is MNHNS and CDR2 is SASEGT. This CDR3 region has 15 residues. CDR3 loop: CASSPSGGAGSEQFF. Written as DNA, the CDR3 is TGTGCCAGCAGTCCAAGCGGGGGGGCCGGGAGTGAGCAGTTCTTC.

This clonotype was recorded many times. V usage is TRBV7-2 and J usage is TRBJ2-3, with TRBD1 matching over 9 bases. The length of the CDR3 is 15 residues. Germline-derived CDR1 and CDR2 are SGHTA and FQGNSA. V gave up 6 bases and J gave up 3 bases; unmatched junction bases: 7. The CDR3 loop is CASRPGQGLTDTQYF. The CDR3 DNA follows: TGTGCCAGCAGACCGGGACAGGGCCTAACAGATACGCAGTATTTT.

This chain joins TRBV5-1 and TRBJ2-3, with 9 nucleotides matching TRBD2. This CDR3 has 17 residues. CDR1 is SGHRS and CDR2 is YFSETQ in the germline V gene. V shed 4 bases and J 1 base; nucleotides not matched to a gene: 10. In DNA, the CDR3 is TGCGCCAGCAGCACGTTCCTCTTAGCGGGGGGCACAGATACGCAGTATTTT. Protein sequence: CASSTFLLAGGTDTQYF.

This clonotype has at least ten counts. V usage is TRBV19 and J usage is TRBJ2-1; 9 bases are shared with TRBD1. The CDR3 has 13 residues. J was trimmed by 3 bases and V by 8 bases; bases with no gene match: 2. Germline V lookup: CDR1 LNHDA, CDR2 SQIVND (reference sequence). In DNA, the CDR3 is TGTGCCAGTGGACAGGGGCTCTACAATGAGCAGTTCTTC. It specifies CASGQGLYNEQFF.

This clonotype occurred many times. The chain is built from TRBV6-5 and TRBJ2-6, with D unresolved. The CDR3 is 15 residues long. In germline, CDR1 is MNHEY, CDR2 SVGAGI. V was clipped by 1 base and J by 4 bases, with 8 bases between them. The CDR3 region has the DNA TGTGCCAGCAGTTACTTAAGGGAAGGGGCCAACGTCCTGACTTTC. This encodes CASSYLREGANVLTF.

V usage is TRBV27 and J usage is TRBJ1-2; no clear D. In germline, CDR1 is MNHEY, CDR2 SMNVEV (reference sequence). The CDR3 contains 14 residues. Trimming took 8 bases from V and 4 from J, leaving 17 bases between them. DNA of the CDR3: TGTGCCAGCTCCCACCGCCGGGAGGGCTATGGCTACACCTTC. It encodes CASSHRREGYGYTF.

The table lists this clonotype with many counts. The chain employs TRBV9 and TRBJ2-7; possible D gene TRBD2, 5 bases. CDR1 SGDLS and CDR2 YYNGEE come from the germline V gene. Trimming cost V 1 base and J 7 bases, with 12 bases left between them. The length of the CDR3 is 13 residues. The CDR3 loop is CASSVSFGEEQYF. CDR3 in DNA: TGTGCCAGCAGCGTAAGTTTCGGGGAGGAGCAGTACTTC. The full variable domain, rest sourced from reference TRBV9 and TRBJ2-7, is DSGVTQTPKHLITATGQRVTLRCSPRSGDLSVYWYQQSLDQGLQFLIQYYNGEERAKGNILERFSAQQFPDLHSELNLSSLELGDSALYFCASSVSFGEEQYFGPGTRLTVT.

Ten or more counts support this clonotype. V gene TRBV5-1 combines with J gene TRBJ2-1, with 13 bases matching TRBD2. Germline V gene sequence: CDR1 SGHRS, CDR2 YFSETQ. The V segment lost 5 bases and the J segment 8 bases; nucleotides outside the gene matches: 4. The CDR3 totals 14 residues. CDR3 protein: CASRRLAGGDEQFF. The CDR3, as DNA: TGCGCCAGCAGGAGACTAGCGGGGGGCGATGAGCAGTTCTTC.

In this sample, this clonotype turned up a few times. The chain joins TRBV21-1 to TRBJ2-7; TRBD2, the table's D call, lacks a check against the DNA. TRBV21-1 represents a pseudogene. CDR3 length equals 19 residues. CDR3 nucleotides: TGTGCCAGCAGCAAATGGGGACTAGCGGGAGAGGGGGTAATCTACGAGCAGTACTTC. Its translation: CASSKWGLAGEGVIYEQYF.

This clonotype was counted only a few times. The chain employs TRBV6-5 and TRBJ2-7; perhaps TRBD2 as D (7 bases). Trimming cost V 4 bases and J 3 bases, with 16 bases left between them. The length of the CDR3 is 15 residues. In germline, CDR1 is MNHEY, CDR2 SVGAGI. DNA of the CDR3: TGTGCCAGCAGTTTTGGGCGGGGGCCTGTCTACGAGCAGTACTTC. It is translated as CASSFGRGPVYEQYF.

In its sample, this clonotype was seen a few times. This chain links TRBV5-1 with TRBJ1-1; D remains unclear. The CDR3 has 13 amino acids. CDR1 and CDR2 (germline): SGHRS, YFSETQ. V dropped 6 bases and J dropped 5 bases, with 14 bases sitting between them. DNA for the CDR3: TGCGCCAGCACCCGTAAGGGAGAAACTGAAGCTTTCTTT. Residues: CASTRKGETEAFF.

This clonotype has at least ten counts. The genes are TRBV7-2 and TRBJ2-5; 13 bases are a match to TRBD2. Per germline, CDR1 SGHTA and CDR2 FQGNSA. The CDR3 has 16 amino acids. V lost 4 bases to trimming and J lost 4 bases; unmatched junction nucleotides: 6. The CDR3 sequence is CASSSRLAGGPETQYF. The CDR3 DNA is TGTGCCAGCAGCTCCCGACTAGCGGGAGGCCCAGAGACCCAGTACTTC.

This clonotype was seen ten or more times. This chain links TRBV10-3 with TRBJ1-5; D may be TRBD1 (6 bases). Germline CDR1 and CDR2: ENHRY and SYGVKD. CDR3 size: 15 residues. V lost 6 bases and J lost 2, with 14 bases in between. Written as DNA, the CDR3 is TGTGCCATCAGGGAGGGGGGTGGCGGCAATCAGCCCCAGCATTTT. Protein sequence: CAIREGGGGNQPQHF.

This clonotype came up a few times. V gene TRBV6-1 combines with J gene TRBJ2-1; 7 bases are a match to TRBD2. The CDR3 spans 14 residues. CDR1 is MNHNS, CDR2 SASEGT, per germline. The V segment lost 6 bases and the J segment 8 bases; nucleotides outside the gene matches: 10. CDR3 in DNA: TGTGCCAGCAGCGAAAGCGGGGTGGGGTATGAGCAGTTCTTC. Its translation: CASSESGVGYEQFF.

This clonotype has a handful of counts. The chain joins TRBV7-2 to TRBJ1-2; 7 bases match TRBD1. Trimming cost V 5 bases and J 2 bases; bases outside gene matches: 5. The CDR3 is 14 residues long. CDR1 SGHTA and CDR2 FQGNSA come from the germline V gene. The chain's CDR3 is CASSPGTENYGYTF. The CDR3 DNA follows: TGTGCCAGCAGCCCCGGGACAGAGAACTATGGCTACACCTTC.

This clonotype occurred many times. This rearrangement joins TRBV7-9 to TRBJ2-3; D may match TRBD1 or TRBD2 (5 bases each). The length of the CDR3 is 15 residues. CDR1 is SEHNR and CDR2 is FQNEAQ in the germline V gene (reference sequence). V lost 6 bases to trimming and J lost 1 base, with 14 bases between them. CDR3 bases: TGTGCCAGCAGAGGCAGGGACGGACGCACAGATACGCAGTATTTT. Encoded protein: CASRGRDGRTDTQYF.

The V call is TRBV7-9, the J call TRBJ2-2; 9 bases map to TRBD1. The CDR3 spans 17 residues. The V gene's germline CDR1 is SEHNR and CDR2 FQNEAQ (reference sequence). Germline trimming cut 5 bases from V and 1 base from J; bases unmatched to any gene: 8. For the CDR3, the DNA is TGTGCCAGCAGCGCGGGATCGACAGGGGGGAACACCGGGGAGCTGTTTTTT. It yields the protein CASSAGSTGGNTGELFF.

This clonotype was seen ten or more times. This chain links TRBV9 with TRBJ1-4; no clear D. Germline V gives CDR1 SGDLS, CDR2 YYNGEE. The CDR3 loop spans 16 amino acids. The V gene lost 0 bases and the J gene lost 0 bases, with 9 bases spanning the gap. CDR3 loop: CASSVGTGATNEKLFF. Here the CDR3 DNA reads TGTGCCAGCAGCGTAGGGACGGGAGCAACTAATGAAAAACTGTTTTTT.

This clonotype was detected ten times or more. In DNA form, the CDR3 reads TGTGCCAGCGGCACGACAGACTCAACTAATGAAAAACTGTTTTTT. This gives the protein CASGTTDSTNEKLFF. The V gene is TRBV7-9, the J gene TRBJ1-4; weak D call: TRBD1 (5 bases). Trimming pared 8 bases from V and 0 bases from J, leaving 13 bases between. This CDR3 is built from 15 residues. Germline CDR1 reads SEHNR; CDR2 reads FQNEAQ (reference sequence).

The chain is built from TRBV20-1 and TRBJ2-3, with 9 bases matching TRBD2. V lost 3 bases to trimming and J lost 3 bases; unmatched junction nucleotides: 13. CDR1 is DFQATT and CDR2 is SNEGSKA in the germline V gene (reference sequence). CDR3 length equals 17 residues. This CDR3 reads CSASKDGGRARTDTQYF. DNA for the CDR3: TGCAGTGCTAGTAAGGACGGCGGGAGGGCCCGGACAGATACGCAGTATTTT.